The sequence of this T cell receptor beta chain was determined in a study of beta chain features in type 1 diabetes. Study-level points and caveats: Patients with Type 1 diabetes showed moderately but significantly shorter TCRB CDR3s in all four CD4+ subsets. Insertions were fewer and deletions more numerous at VDJ junctions in type 1 diabetes patients.

Investigators reverse transcribed all isolated RNA, so they sequenced expressed TCRB transcripts. Clones were read by immunoSEQ multiplex PCR, and TCRdb kept only the in-frame ones, dropping some. The repertoire consists of 900,000 or so clones, with roughly 15% occurring once and the leading ten covering around 0.02%. This clone was observed a few times. Its matching antigen is unknown. Other DNA sequences in the sample encode the same CDR3. The CDR3 runs to 17 residues. Germline V gives CDR1 SQVTM, CDR2 ANQGSEA. V was shortened by 2 bases and J by 1 base, with 19 bases between the two germline ends. CD4+ cells of the naive, central memory, regulatory and stem cell-like memory types were sorted via CD45RO/CCR7/CD25/CD127/CD95/CD27.

The sequenced material came from naive CD4+ T cells from blood. The chain couples TRBV29-1 to TRBJ2-3, with a weak D call TRBD2 (5 bases). This clonotype originated in a woman between 18 and 29 years old in good health. The chain's CDR3 is CSVEWVPGIRGTDTQYF. CDR3 DNA: TGCAGCGTTGAATGGGTGCCGGGAATAAGGGGCACAGATACGCAGTATTTT.